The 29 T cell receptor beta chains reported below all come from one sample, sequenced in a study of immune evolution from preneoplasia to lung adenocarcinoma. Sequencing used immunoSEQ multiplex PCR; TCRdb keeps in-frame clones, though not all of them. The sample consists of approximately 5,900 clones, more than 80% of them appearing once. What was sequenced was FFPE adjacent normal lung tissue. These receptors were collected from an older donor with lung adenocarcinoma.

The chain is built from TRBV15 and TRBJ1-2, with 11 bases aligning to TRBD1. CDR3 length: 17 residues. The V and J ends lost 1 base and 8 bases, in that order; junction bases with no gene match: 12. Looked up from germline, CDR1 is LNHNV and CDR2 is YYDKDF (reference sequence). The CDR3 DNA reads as TGTGCCACCAGCAGAGGGACCGGGACAGGGGGAATAAGCGGCTACACCTTC. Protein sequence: CATSRGTGTGGISGYTF. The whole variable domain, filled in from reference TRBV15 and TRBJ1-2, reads DAMVIQNPRYQVTQFGKPVTLSCSQTLNHNVMYWYQQKSSQAPKLLFHYYDKDFNNEADTPDNFQSRRPNTSFCFLDIRSPGLGDTAMYLCATSRGTGTGGISGYTFGSGTRLTVV.

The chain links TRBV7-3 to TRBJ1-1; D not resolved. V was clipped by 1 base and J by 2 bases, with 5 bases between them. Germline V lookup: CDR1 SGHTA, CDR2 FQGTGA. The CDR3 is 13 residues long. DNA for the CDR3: TGTGCCAGCAGCTTAAACAGAAACACTGAAGCTTTCTTT. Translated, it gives CASSLNRNTEAFF.

In nucleotides, the CDR3 is TGCAGCGTGGATTACGGCCGGAACACTGAAGCTTTCTTT. Protein sequence: CSVDYGRNTEAFF. This chain uses TRBV29-1 with TRBJ1-1; unclear D gene. CDR3 length: 13 amino acids. Trimming cost V 6 bases and J 1 base, with 12 bases left between them. Germline V CDR1 and CDR2: SQVTM, ANQGSEA.

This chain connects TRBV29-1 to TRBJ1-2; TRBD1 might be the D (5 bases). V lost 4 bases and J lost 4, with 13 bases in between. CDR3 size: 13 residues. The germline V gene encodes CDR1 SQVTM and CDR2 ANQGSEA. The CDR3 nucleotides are TGCAGCGTTGGGGAGGGGATCGGCTATGGCTACACCTTC. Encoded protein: CSVGEGIGYGYTF. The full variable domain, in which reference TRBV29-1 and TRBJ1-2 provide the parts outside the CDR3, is SAVISQKPSRDICQRGTSLTIQCQVDSQVTMMFWYRQQPGQSLTLIATANQGSEATYESGFVIDKFPISRPNLTFSTLTVSNMSPEDSSIYLCSVGEGIGYGYTFGSGTRLTVV.

The CDR3 DNA reads TGTGCCAGCAGCTTACCAACTAGCACAGATACGCAGTATTTT. This sequence encodes CASSLPTSTDTQYF. The chain joins TRBV7-9 to TRBJ2-3; D gene ambiguous. Germline V gene sequence: CDR1 SEHNR, CDR2 FQNEAQ (reference sequence). The ends were cut back, 2 bases at V and 0 bases at J, with 6 bases in the middle. The CDR3 contains 14 residues.

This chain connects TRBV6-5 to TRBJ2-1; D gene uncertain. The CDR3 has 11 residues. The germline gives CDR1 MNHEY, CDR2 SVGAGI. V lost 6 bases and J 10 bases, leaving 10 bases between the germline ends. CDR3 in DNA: TGTGCCAGCAGGGCCGTGGAGGAGCAGTTCTTC. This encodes CASRAVEEQFF.

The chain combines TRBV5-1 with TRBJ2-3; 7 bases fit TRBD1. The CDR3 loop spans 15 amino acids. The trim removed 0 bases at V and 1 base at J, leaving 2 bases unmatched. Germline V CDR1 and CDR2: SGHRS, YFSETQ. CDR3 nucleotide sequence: TGCGCCAGCAGCTTGGGGGACAGTCGCACAGATACGCAGTATTTT. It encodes CASSLGDSRTDTQYF. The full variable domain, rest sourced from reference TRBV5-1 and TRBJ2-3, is KAGVTQTPRYLIKTRGQQVTLSCSPISGHRSVSWYQQTPGQGLQFLFEYFSETQRNKGNFPGRFSGRQFSNSRSEMNVSTLELGDSALYLCASSLGDSRTDTQYFGPGTRLTVL.

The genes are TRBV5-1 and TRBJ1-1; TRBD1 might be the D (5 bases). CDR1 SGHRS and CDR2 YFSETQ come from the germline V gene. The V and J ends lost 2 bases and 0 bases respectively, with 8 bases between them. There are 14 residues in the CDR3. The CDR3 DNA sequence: TGCGCCAGCAGCTTTCAGGGCATGAACACTGAAGCTTTCTTT. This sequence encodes CASSFQGMNTEAFF.

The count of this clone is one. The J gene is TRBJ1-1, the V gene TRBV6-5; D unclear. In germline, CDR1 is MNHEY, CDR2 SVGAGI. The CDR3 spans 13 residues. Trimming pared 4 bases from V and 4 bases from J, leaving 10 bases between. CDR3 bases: TGTGCCAGCAGTTTCACCCGAAGCACTGAAGCTTTCTTT. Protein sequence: CASSFTRSTEAFF.

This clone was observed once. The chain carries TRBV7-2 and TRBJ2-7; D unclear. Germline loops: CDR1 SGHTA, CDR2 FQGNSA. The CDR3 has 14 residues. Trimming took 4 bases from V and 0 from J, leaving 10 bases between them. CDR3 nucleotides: TGTGCCAGCAGCTCAAACCTCAACTCCTACGAGCAGTACTTC. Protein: CASSSNLNSYEQYF.

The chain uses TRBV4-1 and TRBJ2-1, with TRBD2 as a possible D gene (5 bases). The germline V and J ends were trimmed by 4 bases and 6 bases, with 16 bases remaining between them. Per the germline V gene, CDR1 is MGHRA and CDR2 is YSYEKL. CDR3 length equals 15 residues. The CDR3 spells CASSPLPGIVNEQFF. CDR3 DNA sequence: TGCGCCAGCAGCCCCCTCCCCGGGATCGTCAATGAGCAGTTCTTC.

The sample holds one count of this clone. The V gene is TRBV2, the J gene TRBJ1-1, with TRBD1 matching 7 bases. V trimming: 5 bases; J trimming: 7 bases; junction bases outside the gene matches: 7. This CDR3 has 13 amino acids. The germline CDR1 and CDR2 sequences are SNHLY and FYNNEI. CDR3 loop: CASSRQGFGEAFF. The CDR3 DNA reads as TGTGCCAGCAGTAGACAGGGCTTTGGTGAAGCTTTCTTT.

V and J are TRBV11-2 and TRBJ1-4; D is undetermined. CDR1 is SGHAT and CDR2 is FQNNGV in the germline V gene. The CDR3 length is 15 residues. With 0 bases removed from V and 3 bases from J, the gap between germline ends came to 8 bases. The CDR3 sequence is CASSLEVQPNEKLFF. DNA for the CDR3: TGTGCCAGCAGCTTAGAGGTTCAGCCTAATGAAAAACTGTTTTTT.

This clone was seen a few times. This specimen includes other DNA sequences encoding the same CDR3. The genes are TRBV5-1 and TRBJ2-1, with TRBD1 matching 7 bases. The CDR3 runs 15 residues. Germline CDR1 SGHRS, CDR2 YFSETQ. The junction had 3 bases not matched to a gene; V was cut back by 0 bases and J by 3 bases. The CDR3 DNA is TGCGCCAGCAGCTTGGGGGGACAGAACTACAATGAGCAGTTCTTC. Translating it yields CASSLGGQNYNEQFF.

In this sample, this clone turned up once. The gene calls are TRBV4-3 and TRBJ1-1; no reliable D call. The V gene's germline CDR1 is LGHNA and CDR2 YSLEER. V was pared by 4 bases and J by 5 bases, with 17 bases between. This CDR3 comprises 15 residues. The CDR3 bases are TGCGCCAGCAGCCCGGGTGGGGAACCGGGTACTGAAGCTTTCTTT. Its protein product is CASSPGGEPGTEAFF.

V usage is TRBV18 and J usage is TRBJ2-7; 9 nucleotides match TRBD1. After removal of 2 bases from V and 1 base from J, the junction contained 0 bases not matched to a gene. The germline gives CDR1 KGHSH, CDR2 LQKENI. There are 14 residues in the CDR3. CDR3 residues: CASSPDRGSYEQYF. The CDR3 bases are TGTGCCAGCTCACCAGACAGGGGGTCCTACGAGCAGTACTTC.

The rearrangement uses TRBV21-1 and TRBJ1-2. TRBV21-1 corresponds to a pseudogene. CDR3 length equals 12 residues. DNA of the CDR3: TGTGCCAAAAATTTGTGTGGCTATGGCTACACCTTC. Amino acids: CAKNLCGYGYTF.

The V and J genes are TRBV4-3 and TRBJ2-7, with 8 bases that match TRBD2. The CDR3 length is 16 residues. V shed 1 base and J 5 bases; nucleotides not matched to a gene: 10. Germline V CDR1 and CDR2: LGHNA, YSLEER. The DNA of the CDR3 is TGCGCCAGCAGCCAAGGGTTGGTAGCGGGAATCCACGAGCAGTACTTC. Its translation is CASSQGLVAGIHEQYF.

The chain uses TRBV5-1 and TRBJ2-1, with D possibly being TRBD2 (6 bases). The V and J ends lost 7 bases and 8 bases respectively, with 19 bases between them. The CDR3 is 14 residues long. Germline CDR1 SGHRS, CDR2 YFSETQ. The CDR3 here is CASLGGGRLDEQFF. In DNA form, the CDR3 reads TGCGCCAGCTTGGGGGGAGGTAGGCTCGATGAGCAGTTCTTC. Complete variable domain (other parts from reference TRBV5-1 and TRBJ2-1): KAGVTQTPRYLIKTRGQQVTLSCSPISGHRSVSWYQQTPGQGLQFLFEYFSETQRNKGNFPGRFSGRQFSNSRSEMNVSTLELGDSALYLCASLGGGRLDEQFFGPGTRLTVL.

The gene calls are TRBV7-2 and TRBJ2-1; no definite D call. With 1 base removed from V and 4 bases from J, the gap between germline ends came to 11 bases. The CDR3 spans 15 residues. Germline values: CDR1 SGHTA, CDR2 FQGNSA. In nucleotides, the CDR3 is TGTGCCAGCAGCTTAGTTGAGTGGGGTTACAATGAGCAGTTCTTC. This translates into CASSLVEWGYNEQFF.

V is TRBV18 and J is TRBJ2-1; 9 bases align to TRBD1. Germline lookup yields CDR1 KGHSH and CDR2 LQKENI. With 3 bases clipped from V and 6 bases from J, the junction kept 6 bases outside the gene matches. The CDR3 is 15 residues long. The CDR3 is CASSPGQGFSNEQFF. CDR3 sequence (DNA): TGTGCCAGCTCACCGGGACAGGGATTTAGCAATGAGCAGTTCTTC.

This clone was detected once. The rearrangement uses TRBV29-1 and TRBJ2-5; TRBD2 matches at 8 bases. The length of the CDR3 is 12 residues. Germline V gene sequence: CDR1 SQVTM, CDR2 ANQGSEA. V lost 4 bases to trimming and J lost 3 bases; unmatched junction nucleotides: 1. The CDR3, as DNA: TGCAGCGTTGCGGGAGGGGAAGAGACCCAGTACTTC. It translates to CSVAGGEETQYF.

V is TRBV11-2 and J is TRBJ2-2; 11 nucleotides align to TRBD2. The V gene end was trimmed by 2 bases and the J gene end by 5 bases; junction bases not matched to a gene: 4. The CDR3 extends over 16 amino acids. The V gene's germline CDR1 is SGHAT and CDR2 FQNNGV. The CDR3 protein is CASSLSTSGVTGELFF. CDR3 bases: TGTGCCAGCAGCTTATCGACTAGCGGGGTGACCGGGGAGCTGTTTTTT. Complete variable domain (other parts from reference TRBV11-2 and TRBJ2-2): EAGVAQSPRYKIIEKRQSVAFWCNPISGHATLYWYQQILGQGPKLLIQFQNNGVVDDSQLPKDRFSAERLKGVDSTLKIQPAKLEDSAVYLCASSLSTSGVTGELFFGEGSRLTVL.

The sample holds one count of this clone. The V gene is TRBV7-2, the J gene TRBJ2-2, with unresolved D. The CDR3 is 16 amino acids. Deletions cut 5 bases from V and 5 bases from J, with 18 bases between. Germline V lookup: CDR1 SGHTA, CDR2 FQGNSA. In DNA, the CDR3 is TGTGCCAGCAGCGGGCATTCGGACGTTAATACCGGGGAGCTGTTTTTT. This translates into CASSGHSDVNTGELFF.

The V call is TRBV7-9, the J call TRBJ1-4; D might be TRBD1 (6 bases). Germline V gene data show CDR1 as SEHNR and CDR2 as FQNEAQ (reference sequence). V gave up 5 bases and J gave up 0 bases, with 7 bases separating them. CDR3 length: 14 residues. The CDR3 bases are TGTGCCAGCAGCCCAGGGGCAACTAATGAAAAACTGTTTTTT. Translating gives CASSPGATNEKLFF.

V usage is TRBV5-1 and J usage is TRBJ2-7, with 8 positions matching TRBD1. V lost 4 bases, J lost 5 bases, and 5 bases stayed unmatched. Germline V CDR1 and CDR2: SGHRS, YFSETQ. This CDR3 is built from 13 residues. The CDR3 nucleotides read TGCGCCAGCAGCCGGGACAGGTACCACGAGCAGTACTTC. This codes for CASSRDRYHEQYF. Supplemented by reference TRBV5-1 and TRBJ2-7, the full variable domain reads KAGVTQTPRYLIKTRGQQVTLSCSPISGHRSVSWYQQTPGQGLQFLFEYFSETQRNKGNFPGRFSGRQFSNSRSEMNVSTLELGDSALYLCASSRDRYHEQYFGPGTRLTVT.

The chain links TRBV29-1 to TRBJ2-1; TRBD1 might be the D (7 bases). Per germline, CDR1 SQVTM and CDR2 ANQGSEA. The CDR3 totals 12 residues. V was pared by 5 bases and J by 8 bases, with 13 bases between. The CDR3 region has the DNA TGCAGCGTTAGAGCAGGGGGGCATGAGCAGTTCTTC. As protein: CSVRAGGHEQFF.

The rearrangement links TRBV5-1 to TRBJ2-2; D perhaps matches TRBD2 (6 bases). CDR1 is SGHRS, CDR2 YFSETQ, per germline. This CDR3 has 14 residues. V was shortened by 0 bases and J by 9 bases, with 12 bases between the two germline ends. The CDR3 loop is CASSLGGALRELFF. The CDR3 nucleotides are TGCGCCAGCAGCTTGGGCGGGGCGTTACGGGAGCTGTTTTTT.

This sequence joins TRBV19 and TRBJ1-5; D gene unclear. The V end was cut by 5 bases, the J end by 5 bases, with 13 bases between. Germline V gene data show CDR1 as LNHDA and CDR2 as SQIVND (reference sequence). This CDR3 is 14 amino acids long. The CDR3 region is CASSFRAADQPQHF. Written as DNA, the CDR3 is TGTGCCAGTAGTTTTCGGGCGGCAGATCAGCCCCAGCATTTT.